This paragraph reports one T cell receptor beta chain. Method: immunoSEQ multiplex PCR; TCRdb's copy keeps in-frame clones and lacks some. The table records tens of thousands of clones, roughly 95% of them present only once. This entry is derived from a study of circulating and synovial CD4+ cells in juvenile arthritis. Germline V gene sequence: CDR1 MNHEY, CDR2 SVGAGI. With 7 bases clipped from V and 3 bases from J, the junction kept 12 bases outside the gene matches. The CDR3 length is 15 residues. This sequence originates from a human donor with juvenile idiopathic arthritis. The chain joins TRBV6-5 to TRBJ2-7; 7 bases match TRBD2. Sequencing was carried out using CD4+ T cells from blood. The CDR3 loop reads CASTGSGGSYYEQYF. The CDR3 bases are TGTGCCAGCACCGGCTCCGGGGGGTCCTACTACGAGCAGTACTTC.